The rows below give T cell receptor beta chains drawn from one sample of a study of cytomegalovirus exposure and HLA in healthy donors. Sequencing was performed with immunoSEQ multiplex PCR; in TCRdb, only in-frame clones are kept and a portion is missing. The sample contains 100,000 to 150,000 clones, 65% to 80% of which appear only once. Sequenced material: PBMCs. These receptors were taken from a woman between 55 and 75 years old in good health and CMV-seropositive. CDR3s include the opening cysteine and the closing phenylalanine or tryptophan.

v_call: TRBV30; cdr3_aa: CAWSLQGGETQYF
v_call: TRBV5-1; cdr3_aa: CASSPRTSGRAKSYEQYF
v_call: TRBV2; cdr3_aa: CASRERAIAKNIQYF
v_call: TRBV6-6; cdr3_aa: CASSRQGMNYGYTF
v_call: TRBV27; cdr3_aa: CANSLLQPSGQPMYQPQHF
v_call: TRBV2; cdr3_aa: CASSEIGGGPGNTIYF
v_call: TRBV5-1; cdr3_aa: CASSLGLAGGPQETQYF
v_call: TRBV7-2; cdr3_aa: CASSSPRQGSEQYF
v_call: TRBV6-4; cdr3_aa: CASFRTDNYGYTF
v_call: TRBV6-6; cdr3_aa: CASRTGQAGDYEQYF